This T cell receptor beta chain came from a study of T cells in Graves' hyperthyroidism and ophthalmopathy. CDR1 is MGHRA and CDR2 is YSYEKL in the germline V gene. This CDR3 contains 13 residues. V lost 1 base and J 5 bases, leaving 8 bases between the germline ends. Amplified TCR beta CDR3 regions derived from RNA transcripts. HTBI primers were employed in a first-round RT-PCR of the TCR CDR3. Using its own MiXCR run on the multiplex PCR reads, TCRdb lists one record per CDR3 protein. This table has about 360,000 distinct CDR3 sequences, less than 15% appearing once. The TCR comes from a woman between 18 and 29 years old with Graves' hyperthyroidism. V is TRBV4-1 and J is TRBJ2-5; tentatively, D is TRBD1 (6 bases). The sequenced sample consisted of blood. CDR3 region: CASSQGGLETQYF. DNA for the CDR3: TGCGCCAGCAGCCAAGGGGGGCTGGAGACCCAGTACTTC.